Listed below are T cell receptor beta chains from one sample, sequenced in a study of CD8 T cells in ankylosing spondylitis. TCRdb redid the calling of the 5' RACE reads with MiXCR, one entry per CDR3 protein. The table includes about 150,000 distinct CDR3 sequences, around 6.6% detected once. Input material: blood, either unsorted or a sorted T cell fraction (not recorded which). These receptors originate from a female donor with ankylosing spondylitis or in good health (not recorded which). Each CDR3 is given with its conserved first and last residue. The order of the fields is D gene, V gene, clone size, J gene, CDR3 DNA, CDR3 protein. The D gene is left open where the match is weak. Clone size is shown for a subset of rows, as once, few, many or a class of expanded clone.

d_gene: NA
v_gene: TRBV6-1
abundance: NA
j_gene: TRBJ1-3
CDR3nt: TGTGCCAGCAGTGTTGGGACAAACCTTGCCTCTGGAAACACCATATATTTT
CDR3aa: CASSVGTNLASGNTIYF

d_gene: NA
v_gene: TRBV19
abundance: NA
j_gene: TRBJ2-1
CDR3nt: TGTGCCAGTAGTGTCCCACGGCTAGCAGGGCGAAGTGAGCAGTTCTTC
CDR3aa: CASSVPRLAGRSEQFF

d_gene: NA
v_gene: TRBV5-1
abundance: many
j_gene: TRBJ1-4
CDR3nt: TGCGCCAGCAGCCCTCCCCTGGACGAAAAACTGTTTTTT
CDR3aa: CASSPPLDEKLFF

d_gene: NA
v_gene: TRBV19
abundance: NA
j_gene: TRBJ1-5
CDR3nt: TGTGCCAGTAGTTTAAGTTTTCCGGCCTCTAATCAGCCCCAGCATTTT
CDR3aa: CASSLSFPASNQPQHF

d_gene: NA
v_gene: TRBV5-1
abundance: many
j_gene: TRBJ1-2
CDR3nt: TGCGCCAGCAGCTTGGACCGCTATGGCTACACCTTC
CDR3aa: CASSLDRYGYTF

d_gene: NA
v_gene: TRBV25-1
abundance: many
j_gene: TRBJ2-3
CDR3nt: TGTGCCAGCAGTGCGACCCCCCCAGAGGGAGATACGCAGTATTTT
CDR3aa: CASSATPPEGDTQYF

d_gene: TRBD1
v_gene: TRBV4-2
abundance: many
j_gene: TRBJ1-1
CDR3nt: TGTGCCAGCAGCCAAACCAGGGGGGATAGTGAAGCTTTCTTT
CDR3aa: CASSQTRGDSEAFF

d_gene: NA
v_gene: TRBV18
abundance: many
j_gene: TRBJ1-5
CDR3nt: TGTGCCAGCTCACCACCAGTCGGGTTTAGCAATCAGCCCCAGCATTTT
CDR3aa: CASSPPVGFSNQPQHF

d_gene: NA
v_gene: TRBV12-3/TRBV12-4
abundance: NA
j_gene: TRBJ1-2
CDR3nt: TGTGCCAGCAGTCGGCCTGACTATGGCTACACCTTC
CDR3aa: CASSRPDYGYTF

d_gene: TRBD1
v_gene: TRBV5-6
abundance: many
j_gene: TRBJ1-4
CDR3nt: TGTGCCAGCAGACCCCGGGACAGGCCTAATGAAAAACTGTTTTTT
CDR3aa: CASRPRDRPNEKLFF

d_gene: NA
v_gene: TRBV12-3/TRBV12-4
abundance: many
j_gene: TRBJ2-5
CDR3nt: TGTGCCAGCGTCACGGGGGAGACCCAGTACTTC
CDR3aa: CASVTGETQYF

d_gene: TRBD2
v_gene: TRBV12-3/TRBV12-4
abundance: many
j_gene: TRBJ2-1
CDR3nt: TGTGCCAGCGTAACTAGCGGGGCCTACAATGAGCAGTTCTTC
CDR3aa: CASVTSGAYNEQFF

d_gene: TRBD2
v_gene: TRBV12-3/TRBV12-4
abundance: NA
j_gene: TRBJ2-1
CDR3nt: TGTACCTGCAGTTCGGAGACTAGCGGGGGGCAATCCTACAATGAGCAGTTCTTC
CDR3aa: CTCSSETSGGQSYNEQFF

d_gene: NA
v_gene: TRBV5-4
abundance: few
j_gene: TRBJ2-5
CDR3nt: TGTGCCAGCAGCTTTGGTCCTAGCGAAGAGACCCAGTACTTC
CDR3aa: CASSFGPSEETQYF

d_gene: TRBD2
v_gene: TRBV4-2
abundance: NA
j_gene: TRBJ2-5
CDR3nt: TGTGCCAGCAGCGAGGGACTAGCGGGGGGGTCAAGGGAGACCCAGTACTTC
CDR3aa: CASSEGLAGGSRETQYF

d_gene: TRBD2
v_gene: TRBV5-6
abundance: few
j_gene: TRBJ2-5
CDR3nt: TGTGCCAGCAGCTTGCAGTCTAGCGGGGGGCCGCAAGAGACCCAGTACTTC
CDR3aa: CASSLQSSGGPQETQYF

d_gene: NA
v_gene: TRBV7-9
abundance: many
j_gene: TRBJ1-2
CDR3nt: TGTGCCAGCAGCTTAGCGGGAAGGGGTGCCTATGGCTACACCTTC
CDR3aa: CASSLAGRGAYGYTF

d_gene: NA
v_gene: TRBV9
abundance: many
j_gene: TRBJ2-3
CDR3nt: TGTGCCAGCAGCGTAGAATTGCACAGAACAACTAGCACAGATACGCAGTATTTT
CDR3aa: CASSVELHRTTSTDTQYF

d_gene: TRBD1
v_gene: TRBV12-3/TRBV12-4
abundance: many
j_gene: TRBJ2-2
CDR3nt: TGTGCCAGCAGTTTCCGGACAGGGAATCCCGGGGAGCTGTTTTTT
CDR3aa: CASSFRTGNPGELFF

d_gene: NA
v_gene: TRBV12-3/TRBV12-4
abundance: many
j_gene: TRBJ2-1
CDR3nt: TGTGCCAGCAGTTTTGAGGGTTTCTCCGATGGGGATGAGCAGTTCTTC
CDR3aa: CASSFEGFSDGDEQFF

d_gene: TRBD1
v_gene: TRBV11-2
abundance: few
j_gene: TRBJ1-1
CDR3nt: TGTGCCAGCAGCTTAGTATTACAGGGGGACGCTGAAGCTTTCTTT
CDR3aa: CASSLVLQGDAEAFF

d_gene: TRBD1
v_gene: TRBV4-1
abundance: many
j_gene: TRBJ1-5
CDR3nt: TGCGCCAGCAGCCAAGAAGTAACAGGACAGGCGCGTCAGCCCCAGCATTTT
CDR3aa: CASSQEVTGQARQPQHF

d_gene: NA
v_gene: TRBV28
abundance: many
j_gene: TRBJ2-7
CDR3nt: TGTGCCAGCAGTTCAGACCTCCACGAGCAGTACTTC
CDR3aa: CASSSDLHEQYF

d_gene: NA
v_gene: TRBV28
abundance: many
j_gene: TRBJ2-3
CDR3nt: TGTGCCAGCAGTTTGGTCTGGGGAAAGCTCACAGATACGCAGTATTTT
CDR3aa: CASSLVWGKLTDTQYF

d_gene: NA
v_gene: TRBV7-2
abundance: many
j_gene: TRBJ2-3
CDR3nt: TGTGCCAGCAGCTTCGGGACAAATCAGTATTTT
CDR3aa: CASSFGTNQYF

d_gene: NA
v_gene: TRBV27
abundance: many
j_gene: TRBJ1-2
CDR3nt: TGTGCCAGCAGCCCTTTGTTGGCAGGCAGCTACACCTTC
CDR3aa: CASSPLLAGSYTF

d_gene: NA
v_gene: TRBV27
abundance: NA
j_gene: TRBJ1-6
CDR3nt: TGTGCCAGCAGTATCGATTGGAGAAATTCACCCCTCCACTTT
CDR3aa: CASSIDWRNSPLHF

d_gene: NA
v_gene: TRBV2
abundance: many
j_gene: TRBJ2-7
CDR3nt: TGTGCCAGCAGTGAGCGACAAACTCTCTACGAGCAGTACTTC
CDR3aa: CASSERQTLYEQYF

d_gene: NA
v_gene: TRBV5-1
abundance: many
j_gene: TRBJ1-1
CDR3nt: TGCGCCAGCAGCTTAGAGGATAACACTGAAGCTTTCTTT
CDR3aa: CASSLEDNTEAFF

d_gene: NA
v_gene: TRBV7-2
abundance: many
j_gene: TRBJ2-1
CDR3nt: TGTGCCAGCAGCTCGGGCCCCAACAATGAGCAGTTCTTC
CDR3aa: CASSSGPNNEQFF

d_gene: TRBD2
v_gene: TRBV19
abundance: NA
j_gene: TRBJ2-7
CDR3nt: TGTGCCAGTAGTATAGAGGGAGGGTCCTACGAGCAGTACTTC
CDR3aa: CASSIEGGSYEQYF

d_gene: NA
v_gene: TRBV27
abundance: many
j_gene: TRBJ2-3
CDR3nt: TGTGCCAGCAGTTTATCTCCCTACACAGATACGCAGTATTTT
CDR3aa: CASSLSPYTDTQYF

d_gene: TRBD2
v_gene: TRBV9
abundance: many
j_gene: TRBJ2-7
CDR3nt: TGTGCCAGCAGCCCTCGACTAGCGGGGTGGGAGCAGTACTTC
CDR3aa: CASSPRLAGWEQYF

d_gene: NA
v_gene: TRBV5-1
abundance: many
j_gene: TRBJ1-2
CDR3nt: TGCGCCAGCAGCTTAACGGCAGGGCCCCGCCTGGGCAATGGCTACACCTTC
CDR3aa: CASSLTAGPRLGNGYTF

d_gene: NA
v_gene: TRBV7-2
abundance: NA
j_gene: TRBJ2-7
CDR3nt: TGTGCCAGCAGCCCAGGGGAAGAGCAGTACTTC
CDR3aa: CASSPGEEQYF

d_gene: TRBD1
v_gene: TRBV12-3/TRBV12-4
abundance: many
j_gene: TRBJ2-1
CDR3nt: TGTGCCAGCAGTTTCCGGGACAGCTCCTACAATGAGCAGTTCTTC
CDR3aa: CASSFRDSSYNEQFF

d_gene: TRBD1
v_gene: TRBV5-5
abundance: many
j_gene: TRBJ1-2
CDR3nt: TGTGCCAGCAGCTTGGGACGGGACAGCGCATTCTATGGCTACACCTTC
CDR3aa: CASSLGRDSAFYGYTF

d_gene: NA
v_gene: TRBV29-1
abundance: many
j_gene: TRBJ2-1
CDR3nt: TGCAGCGTTGAAGACCCCTTCCAACCTGAGCAGTTCTTC
CDR3aa: CSVEDPFQPEQFF

d_gene: NA
v_gene: TRBV6-2/TRBV6-3
abundance: NA
j_gene: TRBJ1-1
CDR3nt: TGTGCCAGCAGCGCAACAGGGTCCACTGAAGCTTTCTTT
CDR3aa: CASSATGSTEAFF

d_gene: NA
v_gene: TRBV30
abundance: many
j_gene: TRBJ1-4
CDR3nt: TGTGCCTGGAGTGTATTCCCGTCAAGTCCAGAAAAACTGTTTTTT
CDR3aa: CAWSVFPSSPEKLFF

d_gene: NA
v_gene: TRBV4-2
abundance: few
j_gene: TRBJ2-1
CDR3nt: TGTGCCAGCAGCCAAGGTTCTCGTATAAATGAGCAGTTCTTC
CDR3aa: CASSQGSRINEQFF

d_gene: NA
v_gene: TRBV7-2
abundance: few
j_gene: TRBJ2-7
CDR3nt: TGTGCCAGCAGGGACCTACTAGGAAGTGGCTACGAGCAGTACTTC
CDR3aa: CASRDLLGSGYEQYF

d_gene: NA
v_gene: TRBV7-2
abundance: many
j_gene: TRBJ1-6
CDR3nt: TGTGCCAGCAGCTCAATAGTTAATTCACCCCTCCACTTT
CDR3aa: CASSSIVNSPLHF

d_gene: TRBD2
v_gene: TRBV12-3/TRBV12-4
abundance: many
j_gene: TRBJ2-3
CDR3nt: TGTGCCAGCAGCCCGCTAGCGGGGGGCAGCACAGATACGCAGTATTTT
CDR3aa: CASSPLAGGSTDTQYF